What follows describes a single T cell receptor beta chain. The data derive from a study of blood T cell repertoires in COVID-19. About the study: PBMCs, B-cell-depleted T cells, or T cells provided the cDNA or gDNA that made up the material.

Only in-frame clones appear in the TCRdb table, and some are missing; sequencing was by immunoSEQ multiplex PCR. Of a few hundred thousand clones in the sample, roughly 87% are singletons; the top ten hold about 0.93%. This CDR3 has 14 amino acids. V dropped 1 base and J dropped 3 bases, with 9 bases sitting between them. Germline loops: CDR1 MGHRA, CDR2 YSYEKL. Sequencing input: PBMCs or T cells enriched from blood (not recorded which). The chain links TRBV4-1 to TRBJ1-2; weak D call: TRBD1 (5 bases). This clonotype was obtained from a woman aged 25 to 39 who had recovered from COVID-19. The CDR3 DNA sequence: TGCGCCAGCAGCCAAGTGCGGGGGGACTATGGCTACACCTTC. Translated, it gives CASSQVRGDYGYTF.